Listed here are 12 T cell receptor beta chains from one sample, sequenced in a study of regulatory T cells in long-lasting Graves disease. In building TCR beta libraries, iRepertoire HTBI primers were used together with Arm-PCR of CDR3 regions. TCRdb re-called the multiplex PCR reads through MiXCR, storing one row per CDR3 protein. Among more than 400,000 distinct CDR3 sequences listed, about a sixth were seen once. Noted time point: newly diagnosed GD, antithyroid drugs for less than 3 months. Researchers made the TCR library from RNA that was extracted from PBMCs. Another study also made use of these data, one on T cells in Graves' hyperthyroidism and ophthalmopathy.

The sample here was peripheral blood mononuclear cells (PBMCs), taken at new diagnosis, from a patient treated with antithyroid drugs. The source is a man aged 40-50 years with Graves disease.

V is TRBV28 and J is TRBJ2-1; the D gene is possibly TRBD2 (5 bases). Trimming removed 6 bases from V and 2 bases from J, with 14 bases in between. Germline loops: CDR1 MDHEN, CDR2 SYDVKM. This CDR3 contains 15 residues. CDR3 residues: CASSPPGSAYNEQFF. CDR3 coding DNA: TGTGCCAGCAGCCCCCCAGGTAGCGCCTACAATGAGCAGTTCTTC. The complete variable domain, with remaining parts taken from reference TRBV28 and TRBJ2-1, reads DVKVTQSSRYLVKRTGEKVFLECVQDMDHENMFWYRQDPGLGLRLIYFSYDVKMKEKGDIPEGYSVSREKKERFSLILESASTNQTSMYLCASSPPGSAYNEQFFGPGTRLTVL.

This clonotype was recorded a few times. This chain joins TRBV6-1 and TRBJ1-4; D uncertain. The CDR3 loop spans 15 amino acids. Germline CDR1 MNHNS, CDR2 SASEGT. Trimming pared 7 bases from V and 8 bases from J, leaving 20 bases between. The DNA for the CDR3 is TGTGCCAGCACCAACCCTAGAGTGAAGGACGAAAAACTGTTTTTT. Translating gives CASTNPRVKDEKLFF.

This clonotype was seen more than once but under ten times. The chain employs TRBV3-1 and TRBJ1-1; D is unresolved. Deletions cut 3 bases from V and 0 bases from J, with 8 bases between. The CDR3 length is 14 residues. Germline V lookup: CDR1 LGHDT, CDR2 YNNKEL (reference sequence). DNA for the CDR3: TGTGCCAGCAGCCACCCTACAGTGAACACTGAAGCTTTCTTT. Amino acid sequence: CASSHPTVNTEAFF.

In its sample, this clonotype was seen many times. The V call is TRBV3-1, the J call TRBJ2-1; D unresolved. Looked up from germline, CDR1 is LGHDT and CDR2 is YNNKEL (reference sequence). V lost 2 bases and J 8 bases, leaving 16 bases between the germline ends. This CDR3 has 15 residues. This chain's CDR3 is CASSQIPDRSHEQFF. CDR3 nucleotides: TGTGCCAGCAGCCAAATACCCGACCGTTCGCATGAGCAGTTCTTC.

This clonotype was observed a handful of times. The chain carries TRBV6-1 and TRBJ2-1; a weak D match, TRBD2 (6 bases). The CDR3 covers 16 residues. Looked up from germline, CDR1 is MNHNS and CDR2 is SASEGT. V lost 6 bases, J lost 3 bases, and 18 bases lay in between. The CDR3 here is CASRRPAGRNYNEQFF. In DNA form, the CDR3 reads TGTGCCAGCAGACGCCCGGCAGGGAGGAACTACAATGAGCAGTTCTTC.

This clonotype has a count of ten or more. The chain combines TRBV9 with TRBJ1-1, with D unclear. CDR1 is SGDLS, CDR2 YYNGEE, per germline. V lost 0 bases and J lost 1, with 4 bases in between. This CDR3 contains 13 residues. The CDR3 DNA is TGTGCCAGCAGCGTAGCTGGGAACACTGAAGCTTTCTTT. This gives the protein CASSVAGNTEAFF.

This clonotype was detected ten times or more. V gene TRBV5-1 combines with J gene TRBJ2-1; TRBD2 aligns across 12 bases. In germline, CDR1 is SGHRS, CDR2 YFSETQ. The junction had 3 bases not matched to a gene; V was cut back by 4 bases and J by 1 base. The CDR3 extends over 16 amino acids. The CDR3 DNA reads as TGCGCCAGCAGCCCCACTAGCGGGAGGTCCTACAATGAGCAGTTCTTC. It encodes CASSPTSGRSYNEQFF.

This clonotype has a handful of counts. The chain joins TRBV20-1 to TRBJ2-7; 10 nucleotides align to TRBD2. V was pared by 2 bases and J by 5 bases, with 18 bases of the junction left unmatched. Germline CDR1 DFQATT, CDR2 SNEGSKA (reference sequence). The CDR3 totals 18 residues. The chain's CDR3 is CSARHSSGRASQFNEQYF. The CDR3 bases are TGCAGTGCTAGACACTCCAGCGGGAGGGCCTCTCAATTCAACGAGCAGTACTTC.

At least ten counts were recorded for this clonotype. The CDR3 region is CASSPLAGEKREQFF. DNA for the CDR3: TGTGCCAGCAGCCCGCTAGCGGGAGAAAAGCGTGAGCAGTTCTTC. This chain joins TRBV3-1 and TRBJ2-1; 10 bases map to TRBD2. With 4 bases clipped from V and 9 bases from J, the junction kept 9 bases outside the gene matches. The germline V gene encodes CDR1 LGHDT and CDR2 YNNKEL (reference sequence). The CDR3 is 15 amino acids.

This clonotype was counted at least ten times. The genes are TRBV2 and TRBJ2-1; the match to TRBD2 covers 7 bases. This CDR3 has 15 amino acids. With 5 bases clipped from V and 4 bases from J, the junction kept 8 bases outside the gene matches. Germline loops: CDR1 SNHLY, CDR2 FYNNEI. The DNA of the CDR3 is TGTGCCAGCAGTCCTCGCGGGGAGGGATACAATGAGCAGTTCTTC. Encoded protein: CASSPRGEGYNEQFF. Combining the CDR3 with reference TRBV2 and TRBJ2-1 gives the whole variable domain EPEVTQTPSHQVTQMGQEVILRCVPISNHLYFYWYRQILGQKVEFLVSFYNNEISEKSEIFDDQFSVERPDGSNFTLKIRSTKLEDSAMYFCASSPRGEGYNEQFFGPGTRLTVL.

This clonotype was recorded only once. V and J are TRBV30 and TRBJ1-2, with a possible D match to TRBD1 (6 bases). Germline V gene sequence: CDR1 GTSNPN, CDR2 SVGIG (reference sequence). The CDR3 loop spans 13 amino acids. V was cut by 3 bases and J by 2 bases, with 10 bases left in between. CDR3 protein: CAWRARGNYGYTF. The CDR3 DNA is TGTGCCTGGAGGGCCAGGGGAAACTATGGCTACACCTTC.

Only a few counts were recorded for this clonotype. The chain recombines TRBV19 with TRBJ1-1, with a possible D match to TRBD1 (6 bases). V lost 10 bases to trimming and J lost 3 bases, with 15 bases between them. CDR1 LNHDA and CDR2 SQIVND come from the germline V gene (reference sequence). The CDR3 runs to 13 residues. The CDR3: CATNRDTYTEAFF. DNA of the CDR3: TGTGCCACAAACCGGGACACTTACACTGAAGCTTTCTTT.